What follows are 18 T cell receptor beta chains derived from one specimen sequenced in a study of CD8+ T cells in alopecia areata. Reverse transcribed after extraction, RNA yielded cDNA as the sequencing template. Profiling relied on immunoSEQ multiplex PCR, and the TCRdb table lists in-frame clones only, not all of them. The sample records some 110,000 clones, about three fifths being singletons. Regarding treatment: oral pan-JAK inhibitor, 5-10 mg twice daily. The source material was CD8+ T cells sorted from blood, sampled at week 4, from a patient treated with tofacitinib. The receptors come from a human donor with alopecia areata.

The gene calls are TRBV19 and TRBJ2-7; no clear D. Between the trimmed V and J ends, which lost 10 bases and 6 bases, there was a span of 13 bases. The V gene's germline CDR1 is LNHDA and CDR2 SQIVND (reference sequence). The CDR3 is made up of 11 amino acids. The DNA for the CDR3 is TGTGCCACCCAGGCCCCGGGCGAGCAGTACTTC. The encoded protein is CATQAPGEQYF.

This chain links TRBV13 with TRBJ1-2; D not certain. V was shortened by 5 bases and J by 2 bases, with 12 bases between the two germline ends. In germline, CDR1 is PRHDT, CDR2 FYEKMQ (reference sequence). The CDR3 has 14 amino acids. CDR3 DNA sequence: TGTGCCAGCAGCGCGCAGGTGGTAAACTATGGCTACACCTTC. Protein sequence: CASSAQVVNYGYTF.

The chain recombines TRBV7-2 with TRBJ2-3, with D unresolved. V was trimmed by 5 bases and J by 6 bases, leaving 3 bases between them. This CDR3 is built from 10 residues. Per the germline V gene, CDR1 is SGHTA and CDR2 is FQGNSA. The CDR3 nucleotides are TGTGCCAGCAGCCCCGATACGCAGTATTTT. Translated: CASSPDTQYF.

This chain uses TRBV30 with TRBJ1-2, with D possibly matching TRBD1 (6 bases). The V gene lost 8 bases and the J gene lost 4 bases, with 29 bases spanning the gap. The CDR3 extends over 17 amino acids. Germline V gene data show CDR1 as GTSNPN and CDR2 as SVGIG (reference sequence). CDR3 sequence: CALLGWGAPTYSYGYTF. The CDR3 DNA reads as TGTGCCCTTCTAGGTTGGGGGGCCCCCACCTACAGCTATGGCTACACCTTC. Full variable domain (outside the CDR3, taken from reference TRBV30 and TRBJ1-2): SQTIHQWPATLVQPVGSPLSLECTVEGTSNPNLYWYRQAAGRGLQLLFYSVGIGQISSEVPQNLSASRPQDRQFILSSKKLLLSDSGFYLCALLGWGAPTYSYGYTFGSGTRLTVV.

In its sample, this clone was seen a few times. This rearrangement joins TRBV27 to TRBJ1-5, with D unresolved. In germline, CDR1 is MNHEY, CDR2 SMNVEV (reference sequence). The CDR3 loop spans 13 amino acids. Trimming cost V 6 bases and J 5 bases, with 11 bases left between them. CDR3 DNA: TGTGCCAGCAGCCCTTTACCCTATCAGCCCCAGCATTTT. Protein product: CASSPLPYQPQHF.

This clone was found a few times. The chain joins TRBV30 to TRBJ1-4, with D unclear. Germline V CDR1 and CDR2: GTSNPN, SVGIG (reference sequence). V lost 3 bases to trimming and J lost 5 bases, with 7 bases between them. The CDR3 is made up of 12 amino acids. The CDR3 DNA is TGTGCCTGGAGACGTGGAAATGAAAAACTGTTTTTT. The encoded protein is CAWRRGNEKLFF.

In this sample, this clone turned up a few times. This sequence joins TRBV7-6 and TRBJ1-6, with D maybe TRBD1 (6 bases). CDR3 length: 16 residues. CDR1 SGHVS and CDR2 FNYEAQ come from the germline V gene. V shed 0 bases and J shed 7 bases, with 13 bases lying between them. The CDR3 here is CASSLAGGQGNSPLHF. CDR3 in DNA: TGTGCCAGCAGCTTAGCTGGGGGGCAGGGGAATTCACCCCTCCACTTT.

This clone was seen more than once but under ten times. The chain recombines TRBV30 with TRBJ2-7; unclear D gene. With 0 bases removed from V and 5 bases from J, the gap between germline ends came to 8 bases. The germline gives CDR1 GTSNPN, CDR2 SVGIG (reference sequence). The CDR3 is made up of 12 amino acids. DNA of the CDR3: TGTGCCTGGAGTGTTTCGGGCAACGAGCAGTACTTC. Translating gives CAWSVSGNEQYF.

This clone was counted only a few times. The CDR3 sequence is CASSPTIRGIPLHF. DNA of the CDR3: TGTGCCAGCAGCCCCACGATAAGGGGGATACCCCTCCACTTT. This rearrangement joins TRBV7-9 to TRBJ1-6, with D perhaps TRBD1 (6 bases). The CDR3 has 14 residues. The germline V and J ends were trimmed by 5 bases and 12 bases, with 17 bases remaining between them. From germline, CDR1 is SEHNR and CDR2 FQNEAQ (reference sequence).

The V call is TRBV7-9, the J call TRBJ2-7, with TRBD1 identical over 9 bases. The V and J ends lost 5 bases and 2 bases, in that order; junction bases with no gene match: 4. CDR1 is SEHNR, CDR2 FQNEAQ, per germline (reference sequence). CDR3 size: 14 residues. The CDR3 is CASSPRDRAYEQYF. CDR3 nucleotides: TGTGCCAGCAGCCCCCGGGACAGGGCCTACGAGCAGTACTTC. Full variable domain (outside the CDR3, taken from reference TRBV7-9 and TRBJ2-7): DTGVSQNPRHKITKRGQNVTFRCDPISEHNRLYWYRQTLGQGPEFLTYFQNEAQLEKSRLLSDRFSAERPKGSFSTLEIQRTEQGDSAMYLCASSPRDRAYEQYFGPGTRLTVT.

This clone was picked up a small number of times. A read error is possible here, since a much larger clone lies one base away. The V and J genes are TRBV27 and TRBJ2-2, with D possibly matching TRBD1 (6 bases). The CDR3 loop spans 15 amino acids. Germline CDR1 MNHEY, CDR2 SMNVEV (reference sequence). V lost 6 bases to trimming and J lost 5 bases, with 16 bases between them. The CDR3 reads CASSLSGTQTGELFF. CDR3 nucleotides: TGTGCCAGCAGCCTATCCGGGACACAGACCGGGGAGCTGTTTTTT.

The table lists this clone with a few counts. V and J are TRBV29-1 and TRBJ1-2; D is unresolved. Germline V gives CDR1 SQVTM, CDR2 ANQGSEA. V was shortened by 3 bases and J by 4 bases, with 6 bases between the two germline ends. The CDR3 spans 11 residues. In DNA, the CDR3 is TGCAGCGTTGACATCGGCTATGGCTACACCTTC. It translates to CSVDIGYGYTF.

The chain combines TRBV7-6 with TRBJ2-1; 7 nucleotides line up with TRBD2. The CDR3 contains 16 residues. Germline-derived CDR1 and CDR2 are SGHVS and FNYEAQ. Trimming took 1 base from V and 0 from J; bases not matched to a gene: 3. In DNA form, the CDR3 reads TGTGCCAGCAGCTTAGGGGGCGGGGGCTCCTACAATGAGCAGTTCTTC. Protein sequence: CASSLGGGGSYNEQFF.

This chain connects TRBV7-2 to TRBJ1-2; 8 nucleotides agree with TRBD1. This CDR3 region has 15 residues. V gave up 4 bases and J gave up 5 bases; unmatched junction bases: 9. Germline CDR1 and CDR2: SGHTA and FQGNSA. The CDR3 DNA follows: TGTGCCAGCAGCTCCCGGACAGGGTTCATTTATGGCTACACCTTC. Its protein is CASSSRTGFIYGYTF.

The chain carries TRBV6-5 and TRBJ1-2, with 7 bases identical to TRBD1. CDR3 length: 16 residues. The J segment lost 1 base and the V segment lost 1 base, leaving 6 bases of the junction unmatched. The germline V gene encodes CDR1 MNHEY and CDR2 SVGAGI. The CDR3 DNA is TGTGCCAGCAGTTACTTTAGGACAGGACATAACTATGGCTACACCTTC. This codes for CASSYFRTGHNYGYTF.

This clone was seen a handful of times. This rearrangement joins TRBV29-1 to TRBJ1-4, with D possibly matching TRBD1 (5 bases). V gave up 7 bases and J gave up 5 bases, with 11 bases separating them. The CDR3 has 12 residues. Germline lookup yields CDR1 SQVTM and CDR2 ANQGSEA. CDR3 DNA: TGCAGCGCCGGACACCCCAATGAAAAACTGTTTTTT. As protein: CSAGHPNEKLFF.

The CDR3 region is CASSMGGTSYSYEQYF. The DNA for the CDR3 is TGTGCCAGTAGTATGGGGGGGACTAGCTACAGCTACGAGCAGTACTTC. The chain recombines TRBV19 with TRBJ2-5, with 9 bases lining up with TRBD2. The end of the DNA aligns better with TRBJ2-7, so the J call may be wrong. The CDR3 extends over 16 amino acids. Germline V CDR1 and CDR2: LNHDA, SQIVND (reference sequence).

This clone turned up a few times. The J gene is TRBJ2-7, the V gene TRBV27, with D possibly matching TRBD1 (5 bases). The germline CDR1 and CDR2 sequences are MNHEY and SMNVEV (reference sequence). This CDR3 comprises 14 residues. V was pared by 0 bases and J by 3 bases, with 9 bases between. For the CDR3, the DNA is TGTGCCAGCAGTTTATCCAACAGGCTCTACGAGCAGTACTTC. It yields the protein CASSLSNRLYEQYF.